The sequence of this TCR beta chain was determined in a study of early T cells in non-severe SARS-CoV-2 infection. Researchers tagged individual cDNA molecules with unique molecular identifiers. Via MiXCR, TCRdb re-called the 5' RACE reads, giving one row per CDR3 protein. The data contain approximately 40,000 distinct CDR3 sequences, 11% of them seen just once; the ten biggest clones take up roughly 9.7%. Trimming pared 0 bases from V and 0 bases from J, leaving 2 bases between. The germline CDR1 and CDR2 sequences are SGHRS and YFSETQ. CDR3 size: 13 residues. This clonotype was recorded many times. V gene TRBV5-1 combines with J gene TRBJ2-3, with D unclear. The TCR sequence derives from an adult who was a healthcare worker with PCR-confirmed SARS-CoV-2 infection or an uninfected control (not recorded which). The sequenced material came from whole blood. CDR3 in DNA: TGCGCCAGCAGCTTGGACAGCACAGATACGCAGTATTTT. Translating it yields CASSLDSTDTQYF.